This is a list of T cell receptor beta chains from one sample in a study of control samples from healthy donors and cancer patients. The method was immunoSEQ multiplex PCR; TCRdb's version includes in-frame clones alone and lacks a portion of them. Of around 100,000 clones listed, roughly 89% are singletons. Sequenced input: PBMCs. These receptors were collected from a man between 60 and 75 years old with lung cancer. The CDR3 runs from the conserved cysteine through the conserved F or W. Each record gives: D gene, clone size, V gene, J gene, CDR3 protein, CDR3 DNA. The D gene is left open where the match is weak. Only some rows state a clone size, as once, few, many or a class for expanded clones.

NA	once	TRBV29-1	TRBJ2-7	CSVEAGDPYEQYF	TGCAGCGTTGAGGCAGGGGACCCCTACGAGCAGTACTTC
NA	NA	TRBV6-5	TRBJ2-3	CASRSGTDTQYF	TGTGCCAGCAGGTCGGGGACAGATACGCAGTATTTT
NA	few	TRBV7-2	TRBJ2-5	CASSPGDTGQETQYF	TGTGCCAGCAGCCCGGGGGACACAGGCCAAGAGACCCAGTACTTC
NA	NA	TRBV30	TRBJ1-6	CAWSVGSPLHF	TGTGCCTGGAGTGTAGGTTCACCCCTCCACTTT
NA	once	TRBV7-3	TRBJ2-5	CASSLRDWETQYF	TGTGCCAGCAGCTTACGTGACTGGGAGACCCAGTACTTC
NA	NA	TRBV2	TRBJ2-3	CASSTTLGTQYF	TGTGCCAGCAGTACCACCCTGGGTACGCAGTATTTT
NA	NA	TRBV7-9	TRBJ1-3	CASSSSRTSSGNTIYF	TGTGCCAGCAGCTCGTCCCGGACTTCCTCTGGAAACACCATATATTTT
NA	NA	TRBV7-2	TRBJ2-5	CASSPQTASQETQYF	TGTGCCAGCAGCCCTCAGACAGCGTCACAAGAGACTCAGTACTTC
NA	NA	TRBV5-5	TRBJ1-1	CASSQNRVGEAFF	TGTGCCAGCAGTCAGAACAGGGTCGGTGAAGCTTTCTTT
TRBD1	NA	TRBV2	TRBJ1-5	CASSDQGAGQPQHF	TGTGCCAGCAGTGATCAGGGGGCAGGTCAGCCCCAGCATTTT
NA	NA	TRBV24-1	TRBJ1-2	CATSDSGEYGYTF	TGTGCCACCAGTGATTCGGGGGAATATGGCTACACCTTC
NA	NA	TRBV23-1	TRBJ2-2	CASSLHVSLTGELFF	TGCGCCAGCAGCCTACACGTAAGCCTTACCGGGGAGCTGTTTTTT
TRBD2	NA	TRBV27	TRBJ2-2	CPSSPETRGGRTGELFF	TGCCCCAGCAGTCCAGAAACGCGGGGGGGCCGGACCGGGGAGCTGTTTTTT
NA	once	TRBV9	TRBJ2-7	CASSVAGRGDYEQYF	TGTGCCAGCAGCGTAGCCGGGAGAGGGGACTACGAGCAGTACTTC
TRBD1	NA	TRBV7-8	TRBJ2-2	CASSPTGGTGELFF	TGTGCCAGCAGCCCCACAGGGGGCACCGGGGAGCTGTTTTTT
NA	NA	TRBV7-3	TRBJ2-3	CASSFGGDVFSDTQYF	TGTGCCAGCAGCTTTGGCGGTGACGTTTTTTCAGATACGCAGTATTTT